This TCR beta chain derives from a study of T-cell reconstitution after alpha-beta-depleted transplantation in children. Molecular barcoding with unique molecular identifiers was used for the TCRbeta library. TCRdb itself ran the PCR reads through MiXCR, one entry per CDR3 protein. The sample shows about 640,000 distinct CDR3 sequences, 10% to 15% of them seen only once. Whole-study results and caveats: Several hundred graft clones that had expanded were reportedly the source of alpha-beta T cells about two months after transplant. Surviving recipient cells, namely T cells and thymic progenitors, were the source of high day-60 TCRbeta diversity in some patients.

This clonotype has just a few counts. Its antigen is unidentified. The sample here was PBMCs, mostly from graft donor cells, taken 360 days after TCRalphabeta/CD19-depleted stem cell transplant. The sequence derives from a male patient younger than 18 who had a stem cell transplant for acute myeloid leukemia, so the T cells may come from the graft donor.

CDR3 sequence: CASSFVAGQETQYF. As DNA, the CDR3 is TGTGCCAGCAGTTTCGTAGCGGGGCAAGAGACCCAGTACTTC. This chain joins TRBV6-5 and TRBJ2-5; 8 bases match TRBD2. The V gene's germline CDR1 is MNHEY and CDR2 SVGAGI. The CDR3 runs 14 residues. The V gene end was trimmed by 4 bases and the J gene end by 2 bases; junction bases not matched to a gene: 3.